This T cell receptor (beta chain) appears in the sequencing data of a study of blood T cell repertoires in COVID-19. Overall study: COVID-19 samples, acute and convalescent, were from the United States, Italy and Spain. From T cells, B-cell-depleted T cells, or PBMCs came the material, which was cDNA or gDNA.

From germline, CDR1 is SQVTM and CDR2 ANQGSEA. The CDR3 length is 14 residues. With 5 bases clipped from V and 0 bases from J, the junction kept 7 bases outside the gene matches. The assay was immunoSEQ multiplex PCR, and TCRdb's table has in-frame clones only and misses some. The table shows tens of thousands of clones, with more than 75% occurring only once. The J gene is TRBJ2-7, the V gene TRBV29-1, with TRBD1 identical over 7 bases. The sequence was obtained from a human donor in a cohort sampled during active COVID-19. Input material: peripheral blood. CDR3 bases: TGCAGCGTTTTGACAGGGATTTCCTCCTACGAGCAGTACTTC. The encoded protein is CSVLTGISSYEQYF.